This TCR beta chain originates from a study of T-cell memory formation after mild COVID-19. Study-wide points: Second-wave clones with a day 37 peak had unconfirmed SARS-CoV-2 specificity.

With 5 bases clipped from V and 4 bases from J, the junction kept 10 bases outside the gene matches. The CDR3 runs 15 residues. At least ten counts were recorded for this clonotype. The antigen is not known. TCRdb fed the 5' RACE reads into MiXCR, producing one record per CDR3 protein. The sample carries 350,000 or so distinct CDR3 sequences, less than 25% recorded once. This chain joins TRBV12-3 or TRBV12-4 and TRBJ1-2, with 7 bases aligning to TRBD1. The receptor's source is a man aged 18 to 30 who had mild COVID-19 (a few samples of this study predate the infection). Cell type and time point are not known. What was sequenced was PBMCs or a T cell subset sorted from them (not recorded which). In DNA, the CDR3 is TGTGCCAGCAGTACAAGACAGGGAGGTAGCTATGGCTACACCTTC. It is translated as CASSTRQGGSYGYTF.